The T cell receptor beta chain described here comes from a study of T-cell reconstitution after alpha-beta-depleted transplantation in children. Using unique molecular identifiers, the investigators prepared the TCRbeta library. TCRdb used MiXCR to reprocess the PCR reads, holding one entry per CDR3 protein. The top ten clones hold 2% to 3% of a sample with around 370,000 distinct CDR3 sequences, 10% to 13% of them seen once. The germline V gene encodes CDR1 SGHRS and CDR2 YFSETQ. The V segment lost 6 bases and the J segment 3 bases; nucleotides outside the gene matches: 8. The CDR3 extends over 16 amino acids.

Source: PBMCs from the stem cell graft donor, taken from the stem cell graft. The rearrangement uses TRBV5-1 and TRBJ2-7, with TRBD2 identical over 14 bases. This receptor was identified in a human donor who donated a stem cell graft to a child with acute lymphoblastic leukemia. CDR3 DNA sequence: TGCGCCAGCACCAGGGGACTAGCGGGAGTAAACTACGAGCAGTACTTC. Amino acid sequence: CASTRGLAGVNYEQYF.